The next 5 T cell receptor beta chains were all read from a single sample in a study of T cells in Graves' hyperthyroidism and ophthalmopathy. There were TCR beta CDR3 regions amplified from RNA transcripts. HTBI primers were employed in a first-round RT-PCR of the TCR CDR3. TCRdb analysed the multiplex PCR reads with MiXCR anew, one entry per CDR3 protein. This sample has hundreds of thousands of distinct CDR3 sequences, with 38% found just once. Sequencing used blood. The source is a man younger than 35 with Graves' hyperthyroidism.

This clonotype showed up many times. The rearrangement links TRBV29-1 to TRBJ2-7; a possible D gene is TRBD2 (5 bases). CDR3 length equals 13 residues. Germline V gives CDR1 SQVTM, CDR2 ANQGSEA. The CDR3 reads CSALEGVSYEQYF. The DNA of the CDR3 is TGCAGTGCCCTCGAGGGAGTCTCCTACGAGCAGTACTTC.

This clonotype occurred a few times. The V and J genes are TRBV20-1 and TRBJ2-5, with a weak D call TRBD2 (5 bases). V was cut by 0 bases and J by 4 bases, with 18 bases left in between. The CDR3 sequence is 16 residues long. CDR1 is DFQATT and CDR2 is SNEGSKA in the germline V gene (reference sequence). Written as DNA, the CDR3 is TGCAGTGCTAGAGATCCCCATTCTACTAGAAGAGAGACCCAGTACTTC. Amino acids: CSARDPHSTRRETQYF.

The V call is TRBV6-5, the J call TRBJ2-7; D gene unclear. The CDR3 consists of 11 residues. Germline CDR1 and CDR2: MNHEY and SVGAGI. The V and J ends lost 8 bases and 7 bases respectively, with 12 bases between them. The CDR3 DNA is TGTGCCAGCGGAACCGCGAGGGAGCAGTACTTC. It is translated as CASGTAREQYF.

Details on this clonotype: This sequence may be a read error, since a much larger clone differs from it by one base. The chain combines TRBV2 with TRBJ1-3, with D hard to call. Germline CDR1 SNHLY, CDR2 FYNNEI. The CDR3 is 13 amino acids. CDR3 DNA: TGTGCCAGCAGCCCTAGTATGGAAAACGCCATATATTTT. This translates into CASSPSMENAIYF.

With regard to this clonotype: The CDR3 does not close with the conserved phenylalanine or tryptophan, likely indicating a read error. Because the CDR3's place on the DNA is in doubt, the DNA is left out and the CDR3 is given as listed by TCRdb. The chain carries TRBV12-3 or TRBV12-4 and TRBJ2-7; the table gives TRBD1 as D, unverified against the DNA. Including both end residues, the CDR3 is 10 amino acids long. CDR3: CARRGQGEDY.